What follows are 12 T cell receptor beta chains derived from one specimen sequenced in a study of T cells expressing NK-cell markers. From its re-call of the 5' RACE reads, TCRdb lists each CDR3 protein once, without DNA. The table for this sample gives some 340,000 distinct CDR3 sequences. Sample: blood T cells: a sorted CD56 or NKG2C T cell subset, CD4+ or CD8+ T cells, or bulk PBMC T cells (not recorded which). Receptor source: a man aged 18-69 years in good health.

This chain connects TRBV5-1 to TRBJ1-6. Germline CDR1 reads SGHRS; CDR2 reads YFSETQ. The CDR3 has 16 amino acids. The CDR3 region is CASSPKARTELSPLHF.

The chain carries TRBV11-3 and TRBJ2-2; TCRdb's assignment of TRBD1 cannot be checked, as there is no DNA. Germline-derived CDR1 and CDR2 are SGHNT and YENEEA. The CDR3 has 15 amino acids. The CDR3 spells CASRSGTTNTGELFF.

The rearrangement uses TRBV2 and TRBJ2-7. Germline V lookup: CDR1 SNHLY, CDR2 FYNNEI. The CDR3 covers 15 residues. The CDR3 is CASRAATGGTYEQYF.

V is TRBV5-1 and J is TRBJ2-3. CDR1 is SGHRS and CDR2 is YFSETQ in the germline V gene. This CDR3 region has 16 residues. The CDR3 region is CASSVRSKPSTDTQYF.

This chain joins TRBV20-1 and TRBJ2-3; TCRdb's D call of TRBD2 is untestable without DNA. The CDR3 loop spans 15 amino acids. Germline V gene lookup returns CDR1 DFQATT and CDR2 SNEGSKA (reference sequence). CDR3 sequence: CSAPRRGGIADTQYF.

The chain couples TRBV12-3 or TRBV12-4 to TRBJ1-5; there is no DNA to check the TCRdb D call of TRBD1. The CDR3 totals 17 residues. CDR3 residues: CASSLGDRGPNRQSQHF.

The V and J genes are TRBV20-1 and TRBJ1-1. Germline CDR1 DFQATT, CDR2 SNEGSKA (reference sequence). The CDR3 has 15 residues. CDR3 in amino acids: CSASIRGRKNTEAFF.

This chain links TRBV20-1 with TRBJ2-2; TCRdb calls TRBD2, which cannot be checked without DNA. Germline V gene lookup returns CDR1 DFQATT and CDR2 SNEGSKA (reference sequence). The CDR3 has 18 residues. The CDR3 reads CSARDLRRGGAGTGELFF.

The chain links TRBV7-9 to TRBJ2-1; as DNA is missing, the TRBD2 call by TCRdb cannot be tested. Per the germline V gene, CDR1 is SEHNR and CDR2 is FQNEAQ (reference sequence). There are 15 residues in the CDR3. The CDR3 region is CASSFGLAANNEQFF.

The chain uses TRBV18 and TRBJ2-3. CDR1 and CDR2 (germline): KGHSH, LQKENI. CDR3 length: 13 residues. The CDR3 loop is CASSPWQADTQYF.

This sequence joins TRBV11-1 and TRBJ2-6; TCRdb lists TRBD1, though no DNA is available to test this call. The CDR3 length is 16 residues. CDR1 and CDR2 (germline): SGHAT, FQDESV (reference sequence). The CDR3 spells CASSDRVDGGANVLTF.

The chain carries TRBV5-1 and TRBJ2-7; TCRdb indicates TRBD2, and absent DNA this call remains unverified. The V gene's germline CDR1 is SGHRS and CDR2 YFSETQ. This CDR3 is built from 17 residues. This CDR3 is CASSLVAGGHDSYEQYF. The full variable domain, with the rest looked up from reference TRBV5-1 and TRBJ2-7, is KAGVTQTPRYLIKTRGQQVTLSCSPISGHRSVSWYQQTPGQGLQFLFEYFSETQRNKGNFPGRFSGRQFSNSRSEMNVSTLELGDSALYLCASSLVAGGHDSYEQYFGPGTRLTVT.